Listed below are T cell receptor beta chains from one sample, sequenced in a study of identical twins. Each CDR3 protein is one row after TCRdb ran MiXCR on the 5' RACE reads. The sample consists of about 480,000 distinct CDR3 sequences, 11% to 15% of them appearing once. These records were also assigned to another study, of yellow fever vaccine responses in identical twins.

Sequenced material: CD4+ T cells sorted from blood. Receptors originate from a woman between 18 and 30 years old in good health. CDR3s leave out the opening cysteine and the closing phenylalanine or tryptophan. D genes are given only for firm matches. Clone size is stated in some rows and not others, as once, few, many or a class when expanded.

size: NA
V: TRBV29-1
D: TRBD1
CDR3: SVDRGPREQY

size: NA
V: TRBV5-4
D: NA
CDR3: ASSPDYLTDTQY

size: NA
V: TRBV2
D: NA
CDR3: ASSYRSLNTEAF

size: NA
V: TRBV5-1
D: TRBD1
CDR3: ASSGARQGATDTQY

size: NA
V: TRBV20-1
D: NA
CDR3: SARTGGDAGNIQY

size: few
V: TRBV9
D: NA
CDR3: ASSVDEAYNEQF

size: NA
V: TRBV5-1
D: TRBD1
CDR3: ASSTGGQGASEQY

size: NA
V: TRBV24-1
D: TRBD1
CDR3: ATSDFRGTEKF

size: many
V: TRBV25-1
D: TRBD1
CDR3: ASKAGDREGNEQF

size: few
V: TRBV4-3
D: NA
CDR3: ASSQGLMREGANGYT

size: few
V: TRBV10-1
D: TRBD2
CDR3: ASGTSGRSDTQY

size: few
V: TRBV5-6
D: TRBD2
CDR3: ASSFTSGDYNEQF

size: many
V: TRBV7-9
D: TRBD2
CDR3: ASSLGSLAGGNNEQF

size: few
V: TRBV29-1
D: NA
CDR3: SVASRVNQPQH

size: many
V: TRBV29-1
D: NA
CDR3: SVGLRGEKLF

size: many
V: TRBV25-1
D: NA
CDR3: ASSDLGGYEQY

size: few
V: TRBV6-1
D: TRBD2
CDR3: ASNPGGGAYNEQF

size: NA
V: TRBV4-3
D: NA
CDR3: ASSQDWRSEQY

size: NA
V: TRBV24-1
D: TRBD2
CDR3: ATSDPSGAGFDIQY

size: few
V: TRBV7-9
D: NA
CDR3: ASSLVGNPQETQY

size: few
V: TRBV18
D: NA
CDR3: ASSPPTGLNTGELF

size: many
V: TRBV24-1
D: NA
CDR3: ATSRGKSSYEQY

size: NA
V: TRBV29-1
D: NA
CDR3: SVGSVYEQY